Each of the 5 T cell receptor beta chains below was sequenced from the same sample in a study of shared clonotypes between healthy human individuals. This table comes from immunoSEQ multiplex PCR, and its TCRdb copy is limited to in-frame clones, with some not included. The repertoire includes about 680,000 clones, roughly 72% of them detected once, and under 2% sits in the top ten. The sequenced material came from memory CD4+ T cells sorted from blood. Described subset: CD45RA-negative fraction. The receptors stem from a young woman in good health.

The V gene is TRBV14, the J gene TRBJ2-2; the D is unclear. V was shortened by 4 bases and J by 5 bases, with 8 bases between the two germline ends. This CDR3 is built from 13 residues. The V gene's germline CDR1 is SGHDN and CDR2 FVKESK. The CDR3 DNA reads TGTGCCAGCAGCCCAAGGGTAACCGGGGAGCTGTTTTTT. Translating it yields CASSPRVTGELFF.

CDR3 amino acids: CASSSQGMPNEKLFF. In DNA, the CDR3 is TGTGCCAGCAGCTCCCAGGGTATGCCTAATGAAAAACTGTTTTTT. The chain employs TRBV28 and TRBJ1-4; maybe TRBD1 (5 bases). Trimming stripped 6 bases from V and 3 bases from J, with 14 bases between. In germline, CDR1 is MDHEN, CDR2 SYDVKM. CDR3 length: 15 residues.

The chain is built from TRBV6-1 and TRBJ2-1; 10 bases are shared with TRBD2. Unmatched junction bases numbered 11, after V lost 4 bases and J lost 5 bases. There are 17 residues in the CDR3. CDR1 and CDR2 from the germline V gene are MNHNS and SASEGT. CDR3 sequence reads: CASSGRASGSLNNEQFF. DNA of the CDR3: TGTGCCAGCAGTGGGCGGGCTAGCGGGAGTCTAAACAATGAGCAGTTCTTC.

The V gene is TRBV11-3, the J gene TRBJ2-1, with no clear D. The CDR3 is 13 amino acids. Trimming removed 5 bases from V and 9 bases from J, with 14 bases in between. CDR1 and CDR2 from the germline V gene are SGHNT and YENEEA. DNA for the CDR3: TGTGCCAGCAGCGCCCGAAGTAGAAGTGAGCAGTTCTTC. It specifies CASSARSRSEQFF. Full variable domain (remainder filled in from reference TRBV11-3 and TRBJ2-1): EAGVVQSPRYKIIEKKQPVAFWCNPISGHNTLYWYLQNLGQGPELLIRYENEEAVDDSQLPKDRFSAERLKGVDSTLKIQPAELGDSAVYLCASSARSRSEQFFGPGTRLTVL.

This rearrangement joins TRBV5-1 to TRBJ1-4; 8 bases fit TRBD1. CDR3 length: 15 amino acids. V shed 4 bases and J 5 bases; nucleotides not matched to a gene: 7. Germline CDR1 is SGHRS and CDR2 is YFSETQ. The CDR3, as DNA: TGCGCCAGCAGCGTTGAGGACAGGGAAAATGAAAAACTGTTTTTT. It specifies CASSVEDRENEKLFF.